The TCR beta chain under discussion was sequenced for a study of T cell changes during pregnancy in multiple sclerosis. Assay used: immunoSEQ multiplex PCR; TCRdb lists only in-frame clones, some missing. The data show about 68,000 clones, about 91% seen once. The CDR3 runs to 14 residues. V trimming: 2 bases; J trimming: 0 bases; junction bases outside the gene matches: 3. Germline V gene data show CDR1 as GTSNPN and CDR2 as SVGIG (reference sequence). This receptor was identified in a female donor with multiple sclerosis, enrolled in a pregnancy study. The material sequenced was peripheral blood, taken in the first trimester of pregnancy. The rearrangement links TRBV30 to TRBJ1-2, with 7 bases identical to TRBD1. The CDR3 is CAWSRQGANYGYTF. CDR3 DNA: TGTGCCTGGAGTCGACAGGGCGCTAACTATGGCTACACCTTC.